The present T cell receptor (beta chain) was sequenced within a study of T cell repertoires in cytomegalovirus infection. TCRdb re-called the reads with MiXCR, one entry per CDR3 protein. The sample records 750,000 to 900,000 distinct CDR3 sequences, almost 30% being singletons. Study conclusions and caveats: The ex vivo response was dominated by HLA-C-restricted CMV-specific TCR beta clonotypes.

V dropped 7 bases and J dropped 1 base, with 14 bases sitting between them. The CDR3 contains 15 residues. Per the germline V gene, CDR1 is MNHNY and CDR2 is SVGAGI (reference sequence). Worth noting for this clonotype: Its target is unknown.

V and J are TRBV6-6 and TRBJ1-3; D is undetermined. The sequences come from cultured CD8+ T cells from PBMCs, collected from culture after CMV antigen stimulation. This clonotype originated in a human donor in good health (CMV status not recorded). Some clones in this sample may be carry-over from other donors' samples. CDR3 sequence: CASKPWGYSGNTIYF. In DNA form, the CDR3 reads TGTGCCAGCAAGCCTTGGGGATATTCTGGAAACACCATATATTTT.